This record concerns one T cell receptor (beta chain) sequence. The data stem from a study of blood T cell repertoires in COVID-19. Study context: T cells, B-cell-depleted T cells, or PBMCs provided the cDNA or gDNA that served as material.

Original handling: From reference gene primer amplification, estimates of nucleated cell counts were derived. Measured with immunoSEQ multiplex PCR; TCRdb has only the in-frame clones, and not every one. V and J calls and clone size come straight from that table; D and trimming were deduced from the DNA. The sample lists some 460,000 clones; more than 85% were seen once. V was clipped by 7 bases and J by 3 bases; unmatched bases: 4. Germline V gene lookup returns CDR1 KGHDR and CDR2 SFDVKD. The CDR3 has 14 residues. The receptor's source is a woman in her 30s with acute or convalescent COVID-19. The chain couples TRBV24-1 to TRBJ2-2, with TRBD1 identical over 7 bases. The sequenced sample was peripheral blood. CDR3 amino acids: CATRGTGDTGELFF. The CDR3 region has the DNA TGTGCCACCAGAGGTACAGGGGACACCGGGGAGCTGTTTTTT.